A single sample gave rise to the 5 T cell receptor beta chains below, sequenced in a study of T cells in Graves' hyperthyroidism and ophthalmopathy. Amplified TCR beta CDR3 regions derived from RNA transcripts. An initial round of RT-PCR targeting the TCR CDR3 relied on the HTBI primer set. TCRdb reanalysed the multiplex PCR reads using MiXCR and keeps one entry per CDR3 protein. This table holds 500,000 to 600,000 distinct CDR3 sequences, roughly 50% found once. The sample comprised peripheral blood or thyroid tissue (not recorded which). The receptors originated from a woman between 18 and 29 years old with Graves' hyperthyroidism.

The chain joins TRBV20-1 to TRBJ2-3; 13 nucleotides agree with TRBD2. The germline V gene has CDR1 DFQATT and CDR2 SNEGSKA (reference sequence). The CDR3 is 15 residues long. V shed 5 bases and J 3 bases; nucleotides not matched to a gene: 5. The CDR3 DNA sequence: TGCAGTGCTGCCCGGACTAGCGGGAGAACAGATACGCAGTATTTT. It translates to CSAARTSGRTDTQYF.

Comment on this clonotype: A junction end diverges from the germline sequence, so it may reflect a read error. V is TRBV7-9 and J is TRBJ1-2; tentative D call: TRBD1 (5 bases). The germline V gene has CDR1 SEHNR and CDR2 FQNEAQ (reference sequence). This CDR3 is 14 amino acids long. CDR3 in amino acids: CANSHTGTGNGYTF. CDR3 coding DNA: TGTGCCAACAGCCACACCGGGACGGGAAATGGCTACACCTTC.

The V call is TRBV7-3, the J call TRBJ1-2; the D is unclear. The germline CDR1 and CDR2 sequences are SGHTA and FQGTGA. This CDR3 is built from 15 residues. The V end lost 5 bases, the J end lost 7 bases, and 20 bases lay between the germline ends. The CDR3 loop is CASSPLPGVSGGYTF. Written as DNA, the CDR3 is TGTGCCAGCAGCCCCCTTCCCGGGGTATCGGGTGGCTACACCTTC.

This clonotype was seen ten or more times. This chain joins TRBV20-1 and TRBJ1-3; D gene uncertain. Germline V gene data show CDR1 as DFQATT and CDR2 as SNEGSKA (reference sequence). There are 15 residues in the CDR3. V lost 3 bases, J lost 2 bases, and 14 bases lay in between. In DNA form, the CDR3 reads TGCAGTGCTAGGCCTGGATTGGGCCCTGGAAACACCATATATTTT. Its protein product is CSARPGLGPGNTIYF.

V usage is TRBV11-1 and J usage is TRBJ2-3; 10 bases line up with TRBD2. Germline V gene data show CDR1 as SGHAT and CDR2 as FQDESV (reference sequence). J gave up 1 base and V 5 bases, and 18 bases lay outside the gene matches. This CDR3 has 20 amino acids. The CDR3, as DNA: TGTGCCAGCAGCCAAACCCCTGGGCTAGCGGGAGATTACGGCACAGATACGCAGTATTTT. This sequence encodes CASSQTPGLAGDYGTDTQYF.